This T cell receptor beta chain appears in the sequencing data of a study of T cell repertoires in cytomegalovirus infection. Study details: Evidence of both CMV infection and a matching HLA type came from public TCR beta signatures.

General observations from the study: The cumulative frequency of public TCR beta families distinguished individuals who carried CMV together with the relevant HLA. The ex vivo response was dominated by HLA-C-restricted CMV-specific TCR beta clonotypes.

As to this clonotype: What it binds is unknown.

TCRdb redid the calling of the reads with MiXCR, one entry per CDR3 protein. The sample includes about 130,000 distinct CDR3 sequences, less than 9.5% of them seen just once. This CDR3 comprises 15 residues. Germline V gene sequence: CDR1 SGHRS, CDR2 YFSETQ. V dropped 3 bases and J dropped 3; count of bases not matched to a gene: 5. The chain is built from TRBV5-1 and TRBJ2-3; 9 bases agree with TRBD2. Sequencing input: PBMCs. The TCR comes from a human donor in good health (CMV status not recorded). Some clones in this sample may be carry-over from other donors' samples. In DNA, the CDR3 is TGCGCCAGCAGCTCTCGGCTAGCGGGAACAGATACGCAGTATTTT. It specifies CASSSRLAGTDTQYF.